This passage covers 18 T cell receptor beta chains from one sample sequenced in a study of blood T cell repertoires in COVID-19. Libraries were prepared by immunoSEQ multiplex PCR; TCRdb keeps only in-frame clonotypes and omits some of them. The sample yields 150,000 to 200,000 clones, about 86% seen once. The sequenced material came from peripheral blood. These receptors all stem from a woman in her 70s with COVID-19, enrolled during active disease.

V usage is TRBV21-1 and J usage is TRBJ1-1. TRBV21-1 constitutes a pseudogene. The CDR3 contains 18 residues. The CDR3 DNA reads TGTGCCAGCAGCGACCCTCTACCGGACCCCGGAGGGAACACTGAAGCTTTCTTT. Amino acid sequence: CASSDPLPDPGGNTEAFF.

The DNA of the CDR3 is TGTGCCAGCAGGACAATTGGGACTAATGAAAAACTGTTTTTT. Translated, it gives CASRTIGTNEKLFF. The rearrangement joins TRBV6-5 to TRBJ1-4; no definite D call. Trimming took off 6 bases at V and 2 bases at J, with 10 bases between the two ends. Germline V gene lookup returns CDR1 MNHEY and CDR2 SVGAGI. The CDR3 length is 14 residues.

This chain connects TRBV19 to TRBJ2-3; tentative D call: TRBD2 (6 bases). The ends were cut back, 8 bases at V and 2 bases at J, with 17 bases in the middle. Germline values: CDR1 LNHDA, CDR2 SQIVND (reference sequence). The CDR3 covers 15 residues. The CDR3 spells CASRRTEGNTDTQYF. In nucleotides, the CDR3 is TGTGCCAGTCGACGGACGGAGGGAAACACAGATACGCAGTATTTT. Full variable domain (outside the CDR3, taken from reference TRBV19 and TRBJ2-3): DGGITQSPKYLFRKEGQNVTLSCEQNLNHDAMYWYRQDPGQGLRLIYYSQIVNDFQKGDIAEGYSVSREKKESFPLTVTSAQKNPTAFYLCASRRTEGNTDTQYFGPGTRLTVL.

J is TRBJ2-5 and V is TRBV10-3, with 9 bases lining up with TRBD1. Germline values: CDR1 ENHRY, CDR2 SYGVKD. J lost 3 bases, V lost 10 bases, and 3 bases had no gene match. CDR3 length: 12 amino acids. Here the CDR3 DNA reads TGTGCCACCTGGACAGGGGAAGAGACCCAGTACTTC. Amino acids: CATWTGEETQYF.

The chain combines TRBV21-1 with TRBJ2-7; the tabulated D call, TRBD2, remains unverified against the DNA. TRBV21-1 is assigned pseudogene status. This CDR3 has 17 residues. CDR3 nucleotides: TGTGCCAGCAGCCTCAAGGGTACTAGCGGGAGCTTACACGAGCAGTACTTC. This codes for CASSLKGTSGSLHEQYF.

This chain joins TRBV19 and TRBJ2-4, with 8 nucleotides matching TRBD1. The V segment lost 5 bases and the J segment 8 bases; nucleotides outside the gene matches: 8. This CDR3 has 14 residues. CDR1 and CDR2 (germline): LNHDA, SQIVND (reference sequence). Written as DNA, the CDR3 is TGTGCCAGTAGTTCAGTGGCAGGGGGCCACATTCAGTACTTC. Protein product: CASSSVAGGHIQYF.

The gene calls are TRBV27 and TRBJ1-1, with D perhaps TRBD1 (5 bases). V was cut by 3 bases and J by 1 base, with 18 bases left in between. Germline assignment: CDR1 MNHEY and CDR2 SMNVEV (reference sequence). The CDR3 runs to 17 residues. CDR3 sequence (DNA): TGTGCCAGCAGTTTTAGAGGGACTCCCCTGGGGAACACTGAAGCTTTCTTT. Translated: CASSFRGTPLGNTEAFF.

The chain recombines TRBV15 with TRBJ1-5; D gene unclear. This CDR3 contains 15 residues. Germline assignment: CDR1 LNHNV and CDR2 YYDKDF (reference sequence). Trimming removed 4 bases from V and 3 bases from J, with 13 bases in between. CDR3 coding DNA: TGTGCCACCAGCACGCCCCCCGGGAACAATCAGCCCCAGCATTTT. It codes for CATSTPPGNNQPQHF.

The chain links TRBV28 to TRBJ1-4, with D perhaps matching TRBD1 (5 bases). CDR1 is MDHEN and CDR2 is SYDVKM in the germline V gene. V lost 6 bases and J lost 7, with 12 bases in between. This CDR3 region has 13 residues. This CDR3 reads CASSGWRGEKLFF. In nucleotides, the CDR3 is TGTGCCAGCAGCGGATGGAGGGGTGAAAAACTGTTTTTT.

The chain combines TRBV5-4 with TRBJ2-3; D perhaps matches TRBD2 (5 bases). CDR3 length: 15 residues. V was trimmed by 0 bases and J by 3 bases, leaving 11 bases between them. Germline assignment: CDR1 SGHNT and CDR2 YYREEE (reference sequence). The CDR3 reads CASSLVMDFTDTQYF. The CDR3 DNA reads as TGTGCCAGCAGCTTGGTGATGGACTTTACAGATACGCAGTATTTT.

The chain is built from TRBV6-1 and TRBJ2-1, with D perhaps matching TRBD2 (5 bases). V lost 0 bases and J 12 bases, leaving 9 bases between the germline ends. Germline CDR1 and CDR2: MNHNS and SASEGT. This CDR3 region has 12 residues. CDR3 sequence: CASSEAEVGQFF. CDR3 DNA sequence: TGTGCCAGCAGTGAAGCGGAGGTCGGGCAGTTCTTC.

V and J are TRBV19 and TRBJ2-7; 10 bases match TRBD1. The CDR3 length is 15 residues. The V gene end was trimmed by 5 bases and the J gene end by 6 bases; junction bases not matched to a gene: 10. Germline CDR1 reads LNHDA; CDR2 reads SQIVND (reference sequence). CDR3 sequence (DNA): TGTGCCAGTAGTCCCTCGGGACAGGGGCGGAGCGAGCAGTACTTC. This sequence encodes CASSPSGQGRSEQYF.

The chain combines TRBV28 with TRBJ2-3, with 7 bases identical to TRBD1. Germline V gene sequence: CDR1 MDHEN, CDR2 SYDVKM. The CDR3 is 16 residues long. J lost 0 bases, V lost 5 bases, and 8 bases had no gene match. CDR3 in amino acids: CASSAPGGPSTDTQYF. CDR3 bases: TGTGCCAGCAGTGCCCCAGGGGGACCTAGCACAGATACGCAGTATTTT.

This clone was seen once. The V call is TRBV30, the J call TRBJ2-7, with TRBD1 as a possible D gene (6 bases). CDR1 and CDR2 (germline): GTSNPN, SVGIG (reference sequence). The V gene lost 2 bases and the J gene lost 4 bases, with 15 bases spanning the gap. CDR3 length: 14 residues. The CDR3 bases are TGTGCCTGGAGTACCTACAAGGACAGATACGAGCAGTACTTC. It specifies CAWSTYKDRYEQYF.

V usage is TRBV3-1 (or the pseudogene TRBV3-2) and J usage is TRBJ2-1, with D possibly being TRBD1 (8 bases). The CDR3 extends over 15 amino acids. In germline, CDR1 is LGHDT, CDR2 YNNKEL (reference sequence). V was clipped by 2 bases and J by 6 bases, with 14 bases between them. Here the CDR3 reads CASSQTGGGVNEQFF. The DNA of the CDR3 is TGTGCCAGCAGCCAAACAGGGGGAGGGGTCAATGAGCAGTTCTTC.

This chain uses TRBV6-5 with TRBJ2-5; no clear D. The CDR3 contains 12 residues. Germline V CDR1 and CDR2: MNHEY, SVGAGI. V lost 8 bases, J lost 3 bases, and 10 bases lay in between. CDR3 nucleotide sequence: TGTGCCAGCGCCAGACACGAAGAGACCCAGTACTTC. Its translation is CASARHEETQYF.

V is TRBV6-1 and J is TRBJ1-2; D not certain. Between the trimmed V and J ends, which lost 1 base and 7 bases, there was a span of 19 bases. Per the germline V gene, CDR1 is MNHNS and CDR2 is SASEGT. The CDR3 is 16 residues long. CDR3 region: CASSEVTSPRVGGYTF. CDR3 DNA: TGTGCCAGCAGTGAAGTCACCTCCCCCCGGGTAGGTGGCTACACCTTC.

The V and J genes are TRBV5-4 and TRBJ2-7; 7 nucleotides align to TRBD2. This CDR3 spans 15 amino acids. Germline trimming cut 4 bases from V and 0 bases from J; bases unmatched to any gene: 7. Germline-derived CDR1 and CDR2 are SGHNT and YYREEE (reference sequence). CDR3 bases: TGTGCCAGCAGCCTTGGGACGGGAGGCTCCTACGAGCAGTACTTC. Encoded protein: CASSLGTGGSYEQYF.